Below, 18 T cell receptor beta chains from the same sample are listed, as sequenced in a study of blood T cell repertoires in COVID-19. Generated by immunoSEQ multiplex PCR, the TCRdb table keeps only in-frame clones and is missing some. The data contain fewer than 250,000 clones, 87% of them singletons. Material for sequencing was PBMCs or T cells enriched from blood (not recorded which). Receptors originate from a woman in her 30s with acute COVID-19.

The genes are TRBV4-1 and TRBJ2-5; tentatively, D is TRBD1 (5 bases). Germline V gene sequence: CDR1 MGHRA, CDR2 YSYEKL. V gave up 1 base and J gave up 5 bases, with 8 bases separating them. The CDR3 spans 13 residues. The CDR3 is CASSQGGLETQYF. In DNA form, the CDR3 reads TGCGCCAGCAGCCAAGGGGGCCTGGAGACCCAGTACTTC.

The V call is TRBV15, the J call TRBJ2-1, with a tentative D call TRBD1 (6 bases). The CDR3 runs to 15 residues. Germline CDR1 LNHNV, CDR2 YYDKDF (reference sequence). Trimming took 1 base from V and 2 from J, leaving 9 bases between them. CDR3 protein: CATSRATGTYNEQFF. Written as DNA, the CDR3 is TGTGCCACCAGCAGAGCGACAGGAACCTACAATGAGCAGTTCTTC.

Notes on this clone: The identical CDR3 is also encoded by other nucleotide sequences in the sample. CDR3 in DNA: TGTGCCAGCAGCCAAGGTCCTAGCGGGGGGGACAATGAGCAGTTCTTC. It yields the protein CASSQGPSGGDNEQFF. The chain recombines TRBV4-2 with TRBJ2-1; 12 bases map to TRBD2. CDR1 and CDR2 (germline): LGHNA, YNFKEQ. J lost 5 bases, V lost 1 base, and 3 bases had no gene match. CDR3 length: 16 amino acids.

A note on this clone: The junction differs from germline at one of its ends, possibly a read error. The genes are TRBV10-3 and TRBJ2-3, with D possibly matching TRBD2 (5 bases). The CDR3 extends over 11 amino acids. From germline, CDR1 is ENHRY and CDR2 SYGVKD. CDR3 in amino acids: CAISELDTQCF. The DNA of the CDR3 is TGTGCCATCAGTGAACTAGATACGCAGTGTTTT.

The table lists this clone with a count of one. This chain's CDR3 is CASSQESMVQGAPDEKLFF. CDR3 DNA: TGCGCCAGCAGCCAAGAGAGTATGGTACAGGGGGCCCCGGATGAAAAACTGTTTTTT. The chain combines TRBV4-1 with TRBJ1-4; TRBD1 matches at 9 bases. The V gene end was trimmed by 0 bases and the J gene end by 6 bases; junction bases not matched to a gene: 14. Germline CDR1 MGHRA, CDR2 YSYEKL. CDR3 length equals 19 residues.

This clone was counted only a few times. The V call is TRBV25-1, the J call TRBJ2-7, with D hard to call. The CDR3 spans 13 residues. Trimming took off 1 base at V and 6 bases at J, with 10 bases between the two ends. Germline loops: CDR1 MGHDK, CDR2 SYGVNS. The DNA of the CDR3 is TGTGCCAGCAGTGAATTCGGTCCCTCCGAGCAGTACTTC. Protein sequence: CASSEFGPSEQYF.

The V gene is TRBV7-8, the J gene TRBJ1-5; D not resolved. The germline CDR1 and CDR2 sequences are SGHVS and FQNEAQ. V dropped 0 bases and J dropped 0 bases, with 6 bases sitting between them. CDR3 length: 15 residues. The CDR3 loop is CASSLAVASNQPQHF. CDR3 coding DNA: TGTGCCAGCAGCTTAGCGGTAGCTAGCAATCAGCCCCAGCATTTT.

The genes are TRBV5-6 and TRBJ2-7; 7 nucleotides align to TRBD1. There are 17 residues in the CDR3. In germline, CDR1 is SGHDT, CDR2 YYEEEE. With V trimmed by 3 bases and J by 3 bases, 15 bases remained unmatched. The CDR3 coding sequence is TGTGCCAGCAGCTCCCGGGACAGCAGCATATTACTCTACGAGCAGTACTTC. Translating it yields CASSSRDSSILLYEQYF.

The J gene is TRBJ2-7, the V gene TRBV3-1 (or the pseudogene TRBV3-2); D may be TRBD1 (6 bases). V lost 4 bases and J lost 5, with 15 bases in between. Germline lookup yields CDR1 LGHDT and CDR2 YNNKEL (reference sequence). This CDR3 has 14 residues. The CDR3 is CASSPQTGSHEQYF. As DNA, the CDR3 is TGTGCCAGCAGCCCTCAAACAGGGTCCCACGAGCAGTACTTC.

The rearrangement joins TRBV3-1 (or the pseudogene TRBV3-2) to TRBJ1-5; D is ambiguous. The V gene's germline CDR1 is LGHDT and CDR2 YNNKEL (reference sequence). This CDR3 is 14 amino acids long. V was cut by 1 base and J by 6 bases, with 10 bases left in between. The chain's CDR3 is CASSQVEGSQPQHF. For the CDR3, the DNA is TGTGCCAGCAGCCAAGTGGAGGGAAGTCAGCCCCAGCATTTT.

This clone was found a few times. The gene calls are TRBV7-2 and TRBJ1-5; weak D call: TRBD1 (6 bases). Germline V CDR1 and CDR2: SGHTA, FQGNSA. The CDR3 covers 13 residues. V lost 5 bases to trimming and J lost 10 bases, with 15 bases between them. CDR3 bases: TGTGCCAGCAGCCCCGGGACACTGATTCCCCAGCATTTT. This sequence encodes CASSPGTLIPQHF.

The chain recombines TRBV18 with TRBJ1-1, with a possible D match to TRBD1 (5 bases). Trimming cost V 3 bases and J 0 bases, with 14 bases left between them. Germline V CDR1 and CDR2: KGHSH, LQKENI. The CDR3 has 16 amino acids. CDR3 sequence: CASSPKGRGMNTEAFF. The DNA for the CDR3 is TGTGCCAGCTCACCTAAGGGTAGGGGCATGAACACTGAAGCTTTCTTT.

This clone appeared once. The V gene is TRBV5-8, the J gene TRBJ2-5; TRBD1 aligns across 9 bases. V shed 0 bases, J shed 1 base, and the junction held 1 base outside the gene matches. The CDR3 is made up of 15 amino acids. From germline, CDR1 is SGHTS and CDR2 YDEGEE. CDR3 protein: CASSLGTGAQETQYF. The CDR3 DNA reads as TGTGCCAGCAGCTTGGGGACAGGGGCCCAAGAGACCCAGTACTTC.

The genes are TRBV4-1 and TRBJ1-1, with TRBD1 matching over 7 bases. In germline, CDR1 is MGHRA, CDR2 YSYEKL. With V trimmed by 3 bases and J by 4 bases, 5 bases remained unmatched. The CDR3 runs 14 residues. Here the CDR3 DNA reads TGCGCCAGCAGCCACGAACAGGGGATCACTGAAGCTTTCTTT. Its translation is CASSHEQGITEAFF.

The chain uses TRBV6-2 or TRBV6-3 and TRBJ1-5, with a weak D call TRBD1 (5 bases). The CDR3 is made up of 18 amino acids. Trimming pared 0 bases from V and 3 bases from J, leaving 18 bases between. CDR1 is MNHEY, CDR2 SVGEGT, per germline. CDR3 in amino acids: CASSYSPKGAGFNQPQHF. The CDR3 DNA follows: TGTGCCAGCAGTTACTCCCCGAAGGGTGCAGGGTTCAATCAGCCCCAGCATTTT.

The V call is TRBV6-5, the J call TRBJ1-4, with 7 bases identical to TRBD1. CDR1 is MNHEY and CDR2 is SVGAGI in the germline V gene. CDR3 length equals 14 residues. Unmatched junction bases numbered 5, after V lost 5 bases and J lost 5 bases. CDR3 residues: CASSRQGGNEKLFF. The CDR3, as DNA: TGTGCCAGCAGTCGACAGGGCGGGAATGAAAAACTGTTTTTT.

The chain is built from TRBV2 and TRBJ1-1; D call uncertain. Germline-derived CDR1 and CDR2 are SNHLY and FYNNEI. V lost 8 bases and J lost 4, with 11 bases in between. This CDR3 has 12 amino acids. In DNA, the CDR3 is TGTGCCAGCTCCCGGGGTTTCACTGAAGCTTTCTTT. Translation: CASSRGFTEAFF.

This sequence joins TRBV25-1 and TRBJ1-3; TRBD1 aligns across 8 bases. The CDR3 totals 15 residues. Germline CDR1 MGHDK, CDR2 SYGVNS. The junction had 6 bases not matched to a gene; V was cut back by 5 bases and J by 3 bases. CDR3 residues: CASSPGTGFGNTIYF. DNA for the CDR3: TGTGCCAGCAGTCCCGGGACAGGTTTTGGAAACACCATATATTTT.